The rows below give T cell receptor beta chains drawn from one sample of a study of monozygotic twins with inflammatory bowel disease. Reprocessing the 5' RACE reads, TCRdb reports a single entry for every CDR3 protein and omits DNA. This table lists approximately 400,000 distinct CDR3 sequences. Sample: blood. The receptor set was obtained from a human donor with ulcerative colitis or Crohn's disease, or a healthy co-twin of an affected twin (not recorded which). CDR3s include the opening cysteine and the closing phenylalanine or tryptophan.

J gene,V gene,CDR3 protein
TRBJ2-1,TRBV20-1,CSAKTSVNEQFF
TRBJ2-3,TRBV28,CASSFRGPGIDTQYF
TRBJ1-1,TRBV5-1,CASSPYAEGMNTEAFF
TRBJ2-5,TRBV20-1,CSARTSSETQYF
TRBJ1-2,TRBV27,CASNRQGRNYGYTF
TRBJ2-3,TRBV7-8,CASSHTRLPDTQYF
TRBJ1-5,TRBV7-2,CASSSQGASNQPQHF
TRBJ2-1,TRBV20-1,CSAHDRGAVNEQFF
TRBJ2-5,TRBV4-3,CASSQAERRGETQYF
TRBJ2-2,TRBV11-2,CASSLMPSGTAGELFF
TRBJ2-7,TRBV5-4,CASSLVGPGSYEQYF
TRBJ2-5,TRBV28,CASTLSGQETQYF
TRBJ1-4,TRBV28,CASSYPETGEKLFF
TRBJ2-5,TRBV5-1,CASSLDPDSRDQETQYF
TRBJ2-5,TRBV21-1,CASSKRGTKAQETQYF
TRBJ2-1,TRBV14,CASSPLRGVYNEQFF
TRBJ2-3,TRBV18,CASSQIAGTSTDTQYF
TRBJ1-1,TRBV5-1,CASSALGQRGNTEAFF
TRBJ1-2,TRBV18,CASSPRTGYGYTF
TRBJ2-1,TRBV7-2,CASSLARNNEQFF
TRBJ1-5,TRBV20-1,CSARDRTRALNQPQHF
TRBJ1-5,TRBV6-1,CASTRQFNQPQHF
TRBJ2-7,TRBV4-1,CASSPGTHYEQYF
TRBJ2-1,TRBV7-9,CASRAGTSGRNEQFF
TRBJ2-7,TRBV5-5,CASSSPQGSFSSYEQYF
TRBJ2-7,TRBV3-1,CASSHRTGTYEQYF
TRBJ2-2,TRBV6-2/TRBV6-3,CASSLGSSPGELFF
TRBJ2-5,TRBV11-2,CASSLALASGGRETQYF
TRBJ2-2,TRBV6-2/TRBV6-3,CASSSRGQGLIANTGELFF
TRBJ2-1,TRBV5-1,CASSGLTYNEQFF
TRBJ1-5,TRBV27,CASSLTATVPGQPQHF
TRBJ2-1,TRBV10-3,CAISGGESSYNEQFF
TRBJ1-1,TRBV5-1,CATKTGQNTEAFF
TRBJ2-7,TRBV5-4,CASSPGLLAAGGF
TRBJ1-4,TRBV6-1,CASTTGTGRTTNEKLFF
TRBJ2-7,TRBV7-2,CASSLEYAGHYEQYF
TRBJ2-3,TRBV3-1,CASSQVARNTQYF
TRBJ2-7,TRBV3-1,CASTRGASYEQYF
TRBJ2-1,TRBV7-2,CASTFHVGNEQFF
TRBJ2-7,TRBV18,CASSQVGQGGFGNYEQYF
TRBJ2-7,TRBV2,CASSTGRSYEQYF
TRBJ2-5,TRBV5-1,CASSLDGQGLGETQYF
TRBJ2-7,TRBV28,CASAGNYEQYF
TRBJ1-6,TRBV3-1,CASSHGGNSPLHF
TRBJ1-1,TRBV20-1,CSARWTEANTEAFF
TRBJ1-3,TRBV7-2,CASSLWGSGNTIYF
TRBJ2-1,TRBV5-5,CASSLAHPGSSYNEQFF
TRBJ1-5,TRBV10-3,CAIATGAGDQPQHF
TRBJ2-1,TRBV4-3,CASSQERFSNEQFF
TRBJ1-5,TRBV19,CASSIAQRMISNQPQHF
TRBJ2-2,TRBV27,CASSFIFGGRAHNGELFF
TRBJ1-5,TRBV10-3,CAISRDPKEDQPQHF
TRBJ2-7,TRBV28,CASIGTGAYEQYF
TRBJ2-1,TRBV7-6,CASSLDGSYNEQFF
TRBJ1-3,TRBV5-4,CASSPGQGRFGNTIYF